This T cell receptor beta chain was identified during a study of CD8+ T cells in alopecia areata. The treatment is: oral pan-JAK inhibitor, 5-10 mg twice daily. Germline trimming cut 6 bases from V and 7 bases from J; bases unmatched to any gene: 14. The CDR3 runs to 14 residues. Germline values: CDR1 SQVTM, CDR2 ANQGSEA. Reverse transcription of extracted RNA yielded cDNA, which provided the sequencing template. The protocol was immunoSEQ multiplex PCR, while the TCRdb copy is restricted to in-frame clones and leaves out a portion. The table has about 120,000 clones, over 55% seen once; the top ten hold around 5.7%.

The TCR originated in a human donor with alopecia areata. The chain couples TRBV29-1 to TRBJ2-5; TRBD1 aligns across 7 bases. Sequences were derived from CD4+ T cells sorted from blood, sampled at week 4, from a patient treated with tofacitinib. Here the CDR3 reads CSVVTGTVTWTQYF. The CDR3 nucleotides are TGCAGCGTGGTAACCGGGACAGTGACGTGGACCCAGTACTTC.